This TCR beta chain was found in a study of graft-versus-host responses after intestinal transplantation. The wider study: Among the recipients, transplants were multivisceral, liver-intestinal, or isolated intestinal. Induction with anti-thymocyte globulin, then tacrolimus and steroids for 2 to 3 years, was given to all recipients. Study-wide points: GvH clone levels peaked in circulation, and this peak was associated with early post-transplant HvG declines.

Profiled with immunoSEQ multiplex PCR; TCRdb holds only in-frame clones, not every one. Seen here are 600 or so clones, 76% observed once, and the top ten hold around 29%. The table lists this clone with a few counts. What it recognizes is unknown. Graft tissue was processed to release intraepithelial and lamina propria lymphocytes. Trimming took 0 bases from V and 5 from J; bases not matched to a gene: 4. Germline V gene data show CDR1 as LNHNV and CDR2 as YYDKDF (reference sequence). The CDR3 runs to 15 residues. The sequence came from a human patient who received an intestinal transplant, so some T cells may come from the graft donor. The sample here was ileum tissue, taken around 270 days after intestinal transplant. This sequence joins TRBV15 and TRBJ2-1, with TRBD1 identical over 7 bases. CDR3 residues: CATSRDWQGDNEQFF. The CDR3 region has the DNA TGTGCCACCAGCAGAGATTGGCAGGGGGACAATGAGCAGTTCTTC.